A selection of T cell receptor beta chains follows, all from one sample in a study of T cells after posttransplantation cyclophosphamide. This table comes from immunoSEQ multiplex PCR, and its TCRdb copy is limited to in-frame clones, with some not included. This sample yields fewer than 25,000 clones, of which about 83% are seen a single time; approximately 6.7% belongs to the top ten. Sequencing input: PBMCs. The source is a woman aged 55-69 years with a blood cancer, CMV-positive, and with a related stem cell donor. The CDR3 runs from the conserved cysteine through the conserved F or W. A D gene is named only where the DNA matches it firmly. Size is omitted from some rows. Given values are once, few, many or a class for expanded clones.

TRBJ1-5	.	.	15	TRBV6-6	CASSYDRSAVQPQHF	TGTGCCAGCAGTTACGATCGAAGTGCGGTGCAGCCCCAGCATTTT
TRBJ2-2	.	.	14	TRBV27	CASTNTRYSGELFF	TGTGCCAGCACAAACACCCGTTATTCCGGGGAGCTGTTTTTT
TRBJ2-3	.	.	13	TRBV4-2	CASSQGLPDTQYF	TGTGCCAGCAGCCAAGGCCTACCAGATACGCAGTATTTT
TRBJ2-7	TRBD2	once	15	TRBV5-1	CASSLDLAGVGEQYF	TGCGCCAGCAGCTTGGATCTAGCGGGAGTAGGCGAGCAGTACTTC
TRBJ2-7	.	.	14	TRBV2	CASNRLGAAYEQYF	TGTGCCAGCAATAGACTAGGGGCTGCTTACGAGCAGTACTTC
TRBJ2-5	.	.	14	TRBV5-1	CASSLAVSPETQYF	TGCGCCAGCAGCTTGGCCGTGTCTCCGGAGACCCAGTACTTC
TRBJ1-1	.	.	14	TRBV10-1	CASKSSSRSTEAFF	TGCGCCAGCAAAAGTAGTTCGCGAAGCACTGAAGCTTTCTTT
TRBJ2-2	TRBD2	.	16	TRBV7-6	CASRTLLAGGSGELFF	TGTGCCAGCAGAACGCTGCTAGCGGGGGGCTCCGGGGAGCTGTTTTTT
TRBJ2-5	.	.	13	TRBV27	CASSLGPPMTQYF	TGTGCCAGCAGTTTAGGGCCCCCGATGACCCAGTACTTC
TRBJ2-7	.	.	15	TRBV15	CATSRDFSGIIEQYF	TGTGCCACCAGCAGAGATTTTTCGGGGATAATCGAGCAGTACTTC
TRBJ2-3	TRBD2	once	14	TRBV6-6	CASRSGDSTDTQYF	TGTGCCTCCCGCAGCGGGGATAGCACAGATACGCAGTATTTT
TRBJ1-1	.	.	14	TRBV21-1	CASSKGRSYTEAFF	TGTGCCAGCAGCAAAGGGCGGTCTTATACTGAAGCTTTCTTT
TRBJ1-1	TRBD1	.	14	TRBV7-9	CASSLGRQGAEAFF	TGTGCCAGCAGCTTAGGCAGACAGGGGGCTGAAGCTTTCTTT
TRBJ2-7	.	.	14	TRBV5-1	CASAASAGSYEQYF	TGCGCCAGCGCGGCGTCCGCCGGTTCTTACGAGCAGTACTTC
TRBJ2-3	.	.	15	TRBV18	CASSPPRDNTDTQYF	TGTGCCAGCTCCCCTCCCAGGGACAACACAGATACGCAGTATTTT
TRBJ2-3	TRBD2	.	15	TRBV7-6	CASRENSGSTDTQYF	TGTGCCAGCAGGGAGAATAGCGGGAGCACAGATACGCAGTATTTT
TRBJ1-6	TRBD1	.	14	TRBV2	CASRRTGLNSPLHF	TGTGCCAGCAGAAGGACAGGTCTTAATTCACCCCTCCACTTT
TRBJ2-7	.	.	16	TRBV4-1	CASSQSRMIDSHEQYF	TGCGCCAGCAGCCAATCCCGGATGATAGACAGCCACGAGCAGTACTTC
TRBJ2-5	TRBD2	.	17	TRBV19	CASSILRTSGRHGTQYF	TGTGCCAGTAGTATATTAAGGACTAGCGGGAGACATGGGACCCAGTACTTC
TRBJ1-3	.	.	15	TRBV4-2	CASSHPRLGGNTIYF	TGTGCCAGCAGCCACCCAAGGTTGGGCGGAAACACCATATATTTT
TRBJ1-5	TRBD1	.	13	TRBV30	CACQGEINQPQHF	TGTGCCTGCCAGGGGGAAATCAATCAGCCCCAGCATTTT
TRBJ1-1	.	.	14	TRBV5-8	CASSSPWANTEAFF	TGTGCCAGCAGCTCTCCTTGGGCGAACACTGAAGCTTTCTTT
TRBJ2-1	TRBD2	.	16	TRBV30	CAWRKVREGPYGEQFF	TGTGCCTGGAGGAAAGTGCGGGAGGGCCCGTACGGTGAGCAGTTCTTC
TRBJ1-1	.	.	13	TRBV5-8	CASSLAIGTQAFF	TGTGCCAGCAGCTTGGCCATAGGGACTCAAGCTTTCTTT
TRBJ2-5	TRBD2	once	14	TRBV30	CAWVVAGGGETQYF	TGTGCCTGGGTGGTGGCGGGGGGGGGAGAGACCCAGTACTTC
TRBJ2-7	TRBD2	.	17	TRBV19	CASSISYGLAGPYEQYF	TGTGCCAGTAGTATTTCGTATGGACTAGCGGGGCCCTACGAGCAGTACTTC
TRBJ2-7	.	.	13	TRBV5-4	CASSLIASYEQYF	TGTGCCAGCAGCTTAATCGCCTCCTACGAGCAGTACTTC
TRBJ2-5	.	once	13	TRBV11-2	CASSLAVQETQYF	TGTGCCAGCAGCTTAGCGGTCCAAGAGACCCAGTACTTC
TRBJ1-3	.	.	15	TRBV19	CASSDRTVSGNTIYF	TGTGCCAGTAGTGACAGGACAGTCTCTGGAAACACCATATATTTT
TRBJ2-3	.	.	13	TRBV7-3	CASSLVQTDTQYF	TGTGCCAGCAGCTTAGTTCAGACAGATACGCAGTATTTT
TRBJ2-1	.	.	11	TRBV20-1	CSGGERHEQFF	TGCAGTGGGGGGGAGCGCCATGAGCAGTTCTTC
TRBJ2-7	TRBD1	few	14	TRBV2	CASSEAGQTYEQYF	TGTGCCAGCAGTGAAGCGGGACAGACCTACGAGCAGTACTTC
TRBJ2-7	.	.	15	TRBV6-5	CASSRPDRSSYEQYF	TGTGCCAGCAGTAGACCTGACAGGAGCTCCTACGAGCAGTACTTC
TRBJ2-1	.	.	16	TRBV19	CASSIDRGQGGNEQFF	TGTGCCAGTAGTATAGATAGAGGACAGGGAGGGAATGAGCAGTTCTTC
TRBJ1-2	TRBD1	.	14	TRBV9	CASSSTGGVSGYTF	TGTGCCAGCAGCTCGACAGGGGGCGTATCTGGCTACACCTTC
TRBJ2-1	.	.	17	TRBV7-6	CASSSGQGAHRNNEQFF	TGTGCCAGCAGCTCAGGGCAAGGGGCCCACAGGAACAATGAGCAGTTCTTC
TRBJ1-1	.	.	12	TRBV5-6	CASSLVRGRAFF	TGTGCCAGCAGCTTGGTTCGAGGGCGAGCTTTCTTT
TRBJ1-1	.	few	15	TRBV5-3	CARRVRDYINTEAFF	TGTGCCAGACGGGTACGGGACTACATTAACACTGAAGCTTTCTTT
TRBJ2-7	.	.	14	TRBV25-1	CASGGPNRFYEQYF	TGTGCCAGCGGAGGGCCAAACCGATTTTACGAGCAGTACTTC
TRBJ2-7	.	few	15	TRBV2	CASRLTYLGQPEQYF	TGTGCCAGCAGGCTCACTTACCTTGGACAGCCCGAGCAGTACTTC
TRBJ1-5	.	.	15	TRBV15	CATSRDYTPNQPQHF	TGTGCCACCAGCAGAGATTATACACCTAATCAGCCCCAGCATTTT
TRBJ2-7	TRBD1	.	14	TRBV10-1	CASSPGQKTYEQYF	TGCGCCAGCAGTCCGGGACAGAAAACCTACGAGCAGTACTTC
TRBJ1-1	.	few	13	TRBV7-9	CASVVLGGTEAFF	TGTGCCAGCGTAGTACTAGGGGGCACTGAAGCTTTCTTT
TRBJ2-7	.	.	15	TRBV27	CASSLSPRGSYEQYF	TGTGCCAGCAGTTTATCTCCAAGGGGCTCCTACGAGCAGTACTTC
TRBJ2-2	TRBD2	.	15	TRBV5-1	CASKFSGSFSGELFF	TGCGCCAGCAAATTTAGCGGGAGTTTTTCGGGGGAGCTGTTTTTT
TRBJ1-1	.	.	14	TRBV27	CASSRRPGNAEAFF	TGTGCCAGCAGTCGACGGCCGGGTAACGCTGAAGCTTTCTTT
TRBJ1-1	TRBD1	.	16	TRBV9	CASSLGSDRGNTEAFF	TGTGCCAGCAGCCTGGGCTCGGACAGGGGGAACACTGAAGCTTTCTTT
TRBJ2-1	.	.	16	TRBV14	CASSHIRDSPYNEQFF	TGTGCCAGCAGCCACATCCGGGACTCCCCATACAATGAGCAGTTCTTC
TRBJ2-1	TRBD2	.	16	TRBV19	CASSEERTSGYNEQFF	TGTGCCAGTAGTGAAGAGAGGACTAGCGGTTACAATGAGCAGTTCTTC